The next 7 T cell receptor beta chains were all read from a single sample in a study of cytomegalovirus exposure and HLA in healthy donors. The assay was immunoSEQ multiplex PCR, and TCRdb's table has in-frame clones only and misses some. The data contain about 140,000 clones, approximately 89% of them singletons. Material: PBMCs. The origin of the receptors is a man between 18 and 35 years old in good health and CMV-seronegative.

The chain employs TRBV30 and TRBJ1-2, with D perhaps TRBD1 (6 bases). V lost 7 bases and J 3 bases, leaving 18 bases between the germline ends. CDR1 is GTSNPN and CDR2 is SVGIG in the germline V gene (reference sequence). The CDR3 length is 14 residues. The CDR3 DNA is TGTGCCTTCACAGGGTCAGCATCTTACTATGGCTACACCTTC. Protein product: CAFTGSASYYGYTF.

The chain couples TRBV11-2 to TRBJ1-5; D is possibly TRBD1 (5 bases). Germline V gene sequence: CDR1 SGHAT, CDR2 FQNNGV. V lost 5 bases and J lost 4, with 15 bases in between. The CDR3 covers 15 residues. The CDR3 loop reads CASSLNQGSNQPQHF. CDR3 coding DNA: TGTGCCAGCAGCCTCAACCAGGGATCTAATCAGCCCCAGCATTTT.

In DNA, the CDR3 is TGCAGCGTTGATGGCTTAGCGGGAGTGCCGAGGGGGCAGTATTTT. Residues: CSVDGLAGVPRGQYF. The chain carries TRBV29-1 and TRBJ2-3; TRBD2 aligns across 9 bases. The CDR3 runs to 15 residues. The trim removed 3 bases at V and 11 bases at J, leaving 15 bases unmatched. Germline V CDR1 and CDR2: SQVTM, ANQGSEA.

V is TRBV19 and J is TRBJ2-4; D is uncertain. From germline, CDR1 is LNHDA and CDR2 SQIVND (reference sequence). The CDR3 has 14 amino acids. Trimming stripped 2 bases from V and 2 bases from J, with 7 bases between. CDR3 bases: TGTGCCAGTAGTATAAGTGCGACCAAAAACATTCAGTACTTC. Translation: CASSISATKNIQYF.

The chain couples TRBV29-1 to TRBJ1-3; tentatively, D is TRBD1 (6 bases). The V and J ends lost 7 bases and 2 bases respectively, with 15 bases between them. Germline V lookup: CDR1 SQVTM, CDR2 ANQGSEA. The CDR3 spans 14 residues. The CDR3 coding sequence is TGCAGCGCCCGGGACACTACCGCTGGAAACACCATATATTTT. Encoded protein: CSARDTTAGNTIYF.

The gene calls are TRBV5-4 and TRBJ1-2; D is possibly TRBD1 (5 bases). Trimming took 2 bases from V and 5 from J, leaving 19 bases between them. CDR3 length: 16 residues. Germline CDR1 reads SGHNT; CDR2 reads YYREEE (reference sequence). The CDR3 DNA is TGTGCCAGCAGCTTCGGGTTGGGGGGAGCGGGGTATGGCTACACCTTC. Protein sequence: CASSFGLGGAGYGYTF.

CDR3 region: CASSPTGQLANTGELFF. CDR3 nucleotide sequence: TGTGCCAGCAGCCCTACAGGACAGCTAGCGAACACCGGGGAGCTGTTTTTT. The rearrangement links TRBV9 to TRBJ2-2, with D possibly TRBD1 on 6 matching bases. Between the trimmed V and J ends, which lost 4 bases and 0 bases, there was a span of 16 bases. The CDR3 is made up of 17 amino acids. The germline CDR1 and CDR2 sequences are SGDLS and YYNGEE.